What follows are 18 T cell receptor beta chains derived from one specimen sequenced in a study of blood T cell repertoires in COVID-19. The assay was immunoSEQ multiplex PCR, and TCRdb's table has in-frame clones only and misses some. The top ten hold approximately 1.2% of the sample, which has a few hundred thousand clones, 65% to 85% seen once. Sequencing was carried out using peripheral blood. These receptors were collected from a woman between 45 and 65 years old with acute or convalescent COVID-19.

The gene calls are TRBV5-6 and TRBJ1-1; TRBD1 might be the D (5 bases). V was clipped by 6 bases and J by 0 bases, with 18 bases between them. CDR3 length equals 16 residues. The germline CDR1 and CDR2 sequences are SGHDT and YYEEEE. The CDR3: CASIPAGRSMNTEAFF. In DNA, the CDR3 is TGTGCCAGCATCCCTGCGGGGCGAAGTATGAACACTGAAGCTTTCTTT.

The sample holds one count of this clone. The V call is TRBV7-2, the J call TRBJ2-7; TRBD1 matches at 8 bases. V was clipped by 5 bases and J by 1 base; unmatched bases: 7. Germline V gene data show CDR1 as SGHTA and CDR2 as FQGNSA. This CDR3 is 15 amino acids long. The DNA for the CDR3 is TGTGCCAGCAGCCAAAGGGGACAGGCTTCCTACGAGCAGTACTTC. Translation: CASSQRGQASYEQYF.

The J gene is TRBJ2-3, the V gene TRBV27; D unclear. Germline V gene sequence: CDR1 MNHEY, CDR2 SMNVEV (reference sequence). The V gene lost 7 bases and the J gene lost 5 bases, with 13 bases spanning the gap. The CDR3 is 13 residues long. In DNA form, the CDR3 reads TGTGCCAGCATGAAGTCTACGGGAGATACGCAGTATTTT. Translated, it gives CASMKSTGDTQYF.

This sequence joins TRBV27 and TRBJ1-5; no clear D gene. Germline CDR1 MNHEY, CDR2 SMNVEV (reference sequence). CDR3 length: 15 amino acids. With 3 bases removed from V and 4 bases from J, the gap between germline ends came to 13 bases. DNA for the CDR3: TGTGCCAGCAGTTTCGGTCCTTTGTCAAATCAGCCCCAGCATTTT. Residues: CASSFGPLSNQPQHF.

In this sample, this clone turned up once. At one of its ends the junction is not consistent with the germline gene, which may arise from a read error. The chain carries TRBV19 and TRBJ2-1; 9 bases align to TRBD1. The CDR3 contains 12 residues. Per germline, CDR1 LNHDA and CDR2 SQIVND (reference sequence). The chain's CDR3 is CASSISDRGIIF. The CDR3, as DNA: TGTGCCAGTAGTATCTCGGACAGGGGAATAATCTTC.

This clone has just a few counts. J is TRBJ2-2 and V is TRBV2; a possible D gene is TRBD2 (6 bases). The V gene's germline CDR1 is SNHLY and CDR2 FYNNEI. V lost 4 bases to trimming and J lost 0 bases, with 9 bases between them. This CDR3 contains 15 residues. CDR3 in DNA: TGTGCCAGCAGTGGACTAGACGCGAACACCGGGGAGCTGTTTTTT. The encoded protein is CASSGLDANTGELFF. Using reference TRBV2 and TRBJ2-2 for the parts outside the CDR3, the full variable domain is EPEVTQTPSHQVTQMGQEVILRCVPISNHLYFYWYRQILGQKVEFLVSFYNNEISEKSEIFDDQFSVERPDGSNFTLKIRSTKLEDSAMYFCASSGLDANTGELFFGEGSRLTVL.

This clone appeared a few times. The chain uses TRBV24-1 and TRBJ2-3; TRBD1 matches at 9 bases. Unmatched junction bases numbered 11, after V lost 7 bases and J lost 1 base. Germline V gene data show CDR1 as KGHDR and CDR2 as SFDVKD. This CDR3 spans 17 amino acids. CDR3 sequence (DNA): TGTGCCACCAGCGGGGGAGCTCGGACAGGGGGCACAGATACGCAGTATTTT. Its translation is CATSGGARTGGTDTQYF.

The CDR3 DNA reads TGTGCCAGCAGCTTAGTCAGGGAAGGAGCTTTCTTT. The encoded protein is CASSLVREGAFF. This sequence joins TRBV11-2 and TRBJ1-1, with a weak D call TRBD1 (5 bases). The CDR3 is 12 residues long. CDR1 SGHAT and CDR2 FQNNGV come from the germline V gene. V lost 1 base, J lost 10 bases, and 10 bases lay in between.

The V gene is TRBV19, the J gene TRBJ1-5; D not resolved. Germline-derived CDR1 and CDR2 are LNHDA and SQIVND (reference sequence). With 4 bases removed from V and 5 bases from J, the gap between germline ends came to 12 bases. This CDR3 is 14 amino acids long. For the CDR3, the DNA is TGTGCCAGTAGTACCGATGAGGGATATCAGCCCCAGCATTTT. It encodes CASSTDEGYQPQHF.

The J gene is TRBJ2-7, the V gene TRBV6-2 or TRBV6-3; D possibly corresponds to TRBD2 (6 bases). Trimming shortened V by 3 bases and J by 5 bases, and 14 bases separated the two germline ends. The CDR3 runs 14 residues. CDR1 and CDR2 from the germline V gene are MNHEY and SVGEGT. This CDR3 reads CASSYDRGSDEQYF. The CDR3 DNA reads as TGTGCCAGCAGTTATGATCGGGGGTCCGACGAGCAGTACTTC.

The V and J genes are TRBV5-1 and TRBJ2-2; D is possibly TRBD2 (5 bases). V was clipped by 6 bases and J by 6 bases, with 12 bases between them. Looked up from germline, CDR1 is SGHRS and CDR2 is YFSETQ. The CDR3 has 13 amino acids. CDR3 coding DNA: TGCGCCAGCACCACTAGTCTCCCCGGGGAGCTGTTTTTT. Translation: CASTTSLPGELFF.

This clone was observed once. The chain uses TRBV11-2 and TRBJ1-2, with 7 bases matching TRBD1. The CDR3 is made up of 14 amino acids. The germline gives CDR1 SGHAT, CDR2 FQNNGV. The J segment lost 6 bases and the V segment lost 5 bases, leaving 9 bases of the junction unmatched. The CDR3 DNA reads as TGTGCCAGCAGCCCACAACAGGGGATGCATGGCTACACCTTC. Its translation: CASSPQQGMHGYTF.

The rearrangement links TRBV6-2 or TRBV6-3 to TRBJ2-1; D ambiguous. V gave up 2 bases and J gave up 0 bases, with 11 bases separating them. The CDR3 runs 16 residues. CDR1 MNHEY and CDR2 SVGEGT come from the germline V gene. The CDR3 loop reads CASSYPTSISYNEQFF. CDR3 DNA: TGTGCCAGCAGTTACCCCACTTCTATCTCCTACAATGAGCAGTTCTTC.

The chain carries TRBV6-6 and TRBJ1-2; 11 bases are a match to TRBD1. This CDR3 spans 14 amino acids. V was pared by 2 bases and J by 7 bases, with 3 bases of the junction left unmatched. Germline-derived CDR1 and CDR2 are MNHNY and SVGAGI (reference sequence). The CDR3 region is CASSYGQGAAGYTF. The CDR3, as DNA: TGTGCCAGCAGTTACGGACAGGGGGCTGCTGGCTACACCTTC.

The rearrangement uses TRBV4-1 and TRBJ2-1, with 8 bases matching TRBD2. J was trimmed by 4 bases and V by 0 bases; bases with no gene match: 8. The CDR3 length is 17 residues. In germline, CDR1 is MGHRA, CDR2 YSYEKL. For the CDR3, the DNA is TGCGCCAGCAGCCAAGATGAGCGGGCTAGCGGGTACAATGAGCAGTTCTTC. Protein product: CASSQDERASGYNEQFF.

This clone was observed a handful of times. The chain carries TRBV24-1 and TRBJ1-4; D remains unclear. The germline gives CDR1 KGHDR, CDR2 SFDVKD. The V gene lost 4 bases and the J gene lost 6 bases, with 14 bases spanning the gap. The CDR3 has 15 residues. The CDR3 loop is CATSDLDRGHEKLFF. CDR3 DNA: TGTGCCACCAGTGACTTGGACCGAGGGCATGAAAAACTGTTTTTT.

This rearrangement joins TRBV30 to TRBJ2-5; weak D call: TRBD1 (5 bases). V was pared by 4 bases and J by 5 bases, with 20 bases between. Germline CDR1 is GTSNPN and CDR2 is SVGIG (reference sequence). This CDR3 contains 15 residues. The CDR3 region is CAWTASGREIETQYF. The CDR3, as DNA: TGTGCCTGGACGGCAAGTGGCAGGGAAATCGAGACCCAGTACTTC.

This chain links TRBV21-1 with TRBJ2-2; TRBD2 is the table's D call and was not checked against the DNA. TRBV21-1 is listed as a pseudogene. The CDR3 length is 13 residues. CDR3 residues: CAKSSGGPGELFF. CDR3 in DNA: TGTGCCAAATCTAGCGGGGGCCCCGGGGAGCTGTTTTTT.